These T cell receptor beta chains were read from a single sample in a study of blood T cell repertoires in COVID-19. Profiling relied on immunoSEQ multiplex PCR, and the TCRdb table lists in-frame clones only, not all of them. The sample lists about 400,000 clones, more than 85% occurring once. Input material: peripheral blood. These receptors all stem from a human donor in a cohort sampled during active COVID-19. Both conserved end residues are part of each CDR3.

V: TRBV6-5
J: TRBJ2-7
length: 15
CDR3: CASSRDRGSAYEQYF

V: TRBV27
J: TRBJ2-3
length: 16
CDR3: CASSTGLAGGEDTQYF

V: TRBV19
J: TRBJ1-1
length: 15
CDR3: CASSTPRVESTEAFF

V: TRBV30
J: TRBJ2-1
length: 15
CDR3: CAWSVQARAYNEQFF

V: TRBV5-6
J: TRBJ1-2
length: 14
CDR3: CASSLGWGNYGYTF

V: TRBV10-1
J: TRBJ2-1
length: 14
CDR3: CASSESGDNNEQFF

V: TRBV7-2
J: TRBJ1-4
length: 14
CDR3: CASSLGVLNEKLFF

V: TRBV15
J: TRBJ2-7
length: 16
CDR3: CATSRPVGKYPYEQYF

V: TRBV3-1/TRBV3-2
J: TRBJ2-1
length: 15
CDR3: CASSPPGTSYNEQFF

V: TRBV10-3
J: TRBJ2-2
length: 12
CDR3: CGAGANTGELFF

V: TRBV7-6
J: TRBJ1-5
length: 16
CDR3: CASSRPSRGRGQPQHF

V: TRBV5-4
J: TRBJ1-3
length: 16
CDR3: CASSLTAGATGNTIYF

V: TRBV30
J: TRBJ1-5
length: 14
CDR3: CAWRSGDSNQPQHF

V: TRBV10-3
J: TRBJ1-2
length: 14
CDR3: CAISAGTLRDGYTF

V: TRBV5-1
J: TRBJ2-2
length: 19
CDR3: CASSPGRTSGVPGTGELFF

V: TRBV3-1/TRBV3-2
J: TRBJ2-5
length: 16
CDR3: CASSQSLAAAEETQYF

V: TRBV2
J: TRBJ1-1
length: 14
CDR3: CASSEKWTTDEAFF

V: TRBV6-5
J: TRBJ2-2
length: 15
CDR3: CASSYYLSGTGELFF

V: TRBV30
J: TRBJ2-5
length: 15
CDR3: CAWSVQGLEEETQYF

V: TRBV7-6
J: TRBJ2-1
length: 16
CDR3: CASSLAPPSGGFEQFF

V: TRBV30
J: TRBJ1-2
length: 13
CDR3: CAWSVAGAGGYTF

V: TRBV27
J: TRBJ1-5
length: 15
CDR3: CASSLGQGDGQPQHF

V: TRBV29-1
J: TRBJ2-7
length: 15
CDR3: CSVHVLAGGSYEQYF

V: TRBV30
J: TRBJ2-3
length: 17
CDR3: CAWSVGTGGGIADTQYF

V: TRBV9
J: TRBJ2-1
length: 15
CDR3: CASSVALWGDNEQFF

V: TRBV25-1
J: TRBJ1-1
length: 13
CDR3: CASRNRENSKAFF

V: TRBV12-3/TRBV12-4
J: TRBJ1-2
length: 13
CDR3: CASRGGLTYGYTF

V: TRBV7-9
J: TRBJ1-2
length: 18
CDR3: CASSLDLYTGASPRGYTF

V: TRBV6-1
J: TRBJ1-3
length: 13
CDR3: CASSEQGGNTIYF

V: TRBV11-2
J: TRBJ2-4
length: 14
CDR3: CASSPRTGKNIQYF

V: TRBV19
J: TRBJ2-7
length: 15
CDR3: CASSIGGTGAYEQYF

V: TRBV6-2/TRBV6-3
J: TRBJ2-7
length: 16
CDR3: CASSYPRLAGDNEQYF